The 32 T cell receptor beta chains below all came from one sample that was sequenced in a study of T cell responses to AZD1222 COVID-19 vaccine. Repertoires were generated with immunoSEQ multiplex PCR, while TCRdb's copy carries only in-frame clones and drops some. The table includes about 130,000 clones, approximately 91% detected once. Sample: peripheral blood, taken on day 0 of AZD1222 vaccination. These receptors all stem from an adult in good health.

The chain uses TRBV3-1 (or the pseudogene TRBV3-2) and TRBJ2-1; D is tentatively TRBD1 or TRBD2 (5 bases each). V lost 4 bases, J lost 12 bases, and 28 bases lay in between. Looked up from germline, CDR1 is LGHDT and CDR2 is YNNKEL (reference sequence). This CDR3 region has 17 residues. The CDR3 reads CASSLSQDSVPPGGQFF. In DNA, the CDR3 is TGTGCCAGCAGCCTATCACAGGACTCCGTACCCCCCGGTGGGCAGTTCTTC.

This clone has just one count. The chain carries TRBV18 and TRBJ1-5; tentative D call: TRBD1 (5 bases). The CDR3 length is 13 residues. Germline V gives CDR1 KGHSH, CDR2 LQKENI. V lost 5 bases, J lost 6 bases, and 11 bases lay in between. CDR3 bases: TGTGCCAGCTCATCTGGGGGGAGTCAGCCCCAGCATTTT. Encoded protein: CASSSGGSQPQHF.

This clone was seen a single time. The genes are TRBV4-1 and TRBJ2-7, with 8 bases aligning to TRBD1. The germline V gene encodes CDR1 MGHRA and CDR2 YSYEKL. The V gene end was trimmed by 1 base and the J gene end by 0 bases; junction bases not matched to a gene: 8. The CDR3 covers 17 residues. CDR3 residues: CASSQGRVGQVSYEQYF. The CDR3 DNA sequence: TGCGCCAGCAGCCAAGGGAGGGTGGGACAGGTCTCCTACGAGCAGTACTTC.

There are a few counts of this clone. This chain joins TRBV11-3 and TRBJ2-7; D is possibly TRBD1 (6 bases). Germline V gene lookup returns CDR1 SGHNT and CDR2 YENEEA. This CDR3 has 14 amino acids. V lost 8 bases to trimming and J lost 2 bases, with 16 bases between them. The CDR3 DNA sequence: TGTGCCAGCTCCGCACGAGACAGGACCTACGAGCAGTACTTC. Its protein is CASSARDRTYEQYF.

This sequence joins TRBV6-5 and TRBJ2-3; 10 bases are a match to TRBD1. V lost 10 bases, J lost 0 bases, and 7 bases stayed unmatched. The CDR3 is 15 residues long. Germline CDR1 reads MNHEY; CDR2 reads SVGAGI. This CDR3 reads CATGTGVGSTDTQYF. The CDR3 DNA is TGTGCCACCGGGACAGGGGTGGGTAGCACAGATACGCAGTATTTT.

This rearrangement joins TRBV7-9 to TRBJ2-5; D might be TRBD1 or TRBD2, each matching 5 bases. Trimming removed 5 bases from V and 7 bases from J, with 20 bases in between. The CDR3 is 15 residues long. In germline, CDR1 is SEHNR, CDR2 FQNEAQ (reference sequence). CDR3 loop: CASSPRAGPGGTQYF. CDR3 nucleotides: TGTGCCAGCAGCCCCCGGGCAGGTCCTGGGGGGACCCAGTACTTC.

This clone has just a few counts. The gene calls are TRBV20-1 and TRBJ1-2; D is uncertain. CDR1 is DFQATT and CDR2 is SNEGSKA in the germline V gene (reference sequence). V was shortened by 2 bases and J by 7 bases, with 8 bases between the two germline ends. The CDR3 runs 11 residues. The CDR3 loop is CSARWVGGYTF. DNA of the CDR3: TGCAGTGCTAGATGGGTTGGTGGCTACACCTTC.

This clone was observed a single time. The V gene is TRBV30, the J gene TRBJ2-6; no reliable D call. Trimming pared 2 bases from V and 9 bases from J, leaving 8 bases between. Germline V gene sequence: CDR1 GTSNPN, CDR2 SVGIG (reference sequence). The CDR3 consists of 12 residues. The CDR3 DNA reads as TGTGCCTGGAGTCCGACCGACAACGTCCTGACTTTC. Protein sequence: CAWSPTDNVLTF.

The CDR3 DNA reads TGTGCCACCAGCAGAAGTACAGGGGGGGTCTACAATGAGCAGTTCTTC. Its protein product is CATSRSTGGVYNEQFF. The V and J genes are TRBV15 and TRBJ2-1; D perhaps matches TRBD1 (8 bases). Germline V gene lookup returns CDR1 LNHNV and CDR2 YYDKDF (reference sequence). There are 16 residues in the CDR3. Trimming shortened V by 2 bases and J by 3 bases, and 14 bases separated the two germline ends.

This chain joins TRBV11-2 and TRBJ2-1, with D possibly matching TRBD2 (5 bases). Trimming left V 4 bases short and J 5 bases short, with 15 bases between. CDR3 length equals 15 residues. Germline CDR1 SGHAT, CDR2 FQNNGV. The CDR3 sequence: CASSYLPLGDNEQFF. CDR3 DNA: TGTGCCAGCAGCTACCTCCCTCTGGGAGACAATGAGCAGTTCTTC.

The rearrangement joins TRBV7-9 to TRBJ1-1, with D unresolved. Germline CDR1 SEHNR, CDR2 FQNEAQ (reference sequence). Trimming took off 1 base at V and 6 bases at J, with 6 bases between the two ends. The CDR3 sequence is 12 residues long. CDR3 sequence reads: CASSLGQSEAFF. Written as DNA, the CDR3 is TGTGCCAGCAGCTTAGGGCAGTCTGAAGCTTTCTTT.

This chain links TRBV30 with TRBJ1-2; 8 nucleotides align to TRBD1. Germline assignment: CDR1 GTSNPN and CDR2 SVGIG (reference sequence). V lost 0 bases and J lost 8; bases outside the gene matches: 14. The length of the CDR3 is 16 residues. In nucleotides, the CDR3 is TGTGCCTGGAGTGTAGTGCCGGGACAGGTGGATAAGGGCTACACCTTC. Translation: CAWSVVPGQVDKGYTF. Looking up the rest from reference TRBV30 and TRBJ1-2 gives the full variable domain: SQTIHQWPATLVQPVGSPLSLECTVEGTSNPNLYWYRQAAGRGLQLLFYSVGIGQISSEVPQNLSASRPQDRQFILSSKKLLLSDSGFYLCAWSVVPGQVDKGYTFGSGTRLTVV.

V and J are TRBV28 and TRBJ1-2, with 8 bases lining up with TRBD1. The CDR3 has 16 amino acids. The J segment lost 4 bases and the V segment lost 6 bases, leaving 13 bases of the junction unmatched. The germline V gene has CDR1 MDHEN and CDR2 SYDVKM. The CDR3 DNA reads TGTGCCAGCAGCCGGACAGGGATCGGGTTTTCCTATGGCTACACCTTC. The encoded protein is CASSRTGIGFSYGYTF.

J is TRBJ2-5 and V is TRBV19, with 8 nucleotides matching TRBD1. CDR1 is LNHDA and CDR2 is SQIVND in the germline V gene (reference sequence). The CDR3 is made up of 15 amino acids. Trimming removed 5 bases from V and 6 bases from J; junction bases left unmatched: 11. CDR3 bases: TGTGCCAGTAGTCAGGCGAAACAGGGGGTTCAGACCCAGTACTTC. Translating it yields CASSQAKQGVQTQYF.

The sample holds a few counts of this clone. CDR3 bases: TGTGCCAGCAGTAAGGACGTTACCTCTGGAAACACCATATATTTT. Translating it yields CASSKDVTSGNTIYF. The J gene is TRBJ1-3, the V gene TRBV6-5; no firm D call. Germline V CDR1 and CDR2: MNHEY, SVGAGI. Trimming removed 5 bases from V and 0 bases from J, with 11 bases in between. The CDR3 covers 15 residues.

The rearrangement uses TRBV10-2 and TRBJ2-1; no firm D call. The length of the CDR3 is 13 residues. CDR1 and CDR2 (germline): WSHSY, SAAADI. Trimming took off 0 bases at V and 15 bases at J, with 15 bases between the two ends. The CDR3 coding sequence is TGCGCCAGCAGTGAGTCAGGGCGAAGTCCGCGGTTCTTC. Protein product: CASSESGRSPRFF.

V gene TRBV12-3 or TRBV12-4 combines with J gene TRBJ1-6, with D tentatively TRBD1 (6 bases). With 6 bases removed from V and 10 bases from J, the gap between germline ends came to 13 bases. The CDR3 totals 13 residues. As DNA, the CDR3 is TGTGCCAGCAGGGGCACAGGGATCTCACCCCTCCACTTT. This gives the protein CASRGTGISPLHF.

CDR3 coding DNA: TGTGCCAGCAGCTTTGGGGGGGCTGAAGCTTTCTTT. This sequence encodes CASSFGGAEAFF. The chain carries TRBV7-9 and TRBJ1-1; D might be TRBD1 (5 bases). This CDR3 spans 12 amino acids. V was cut by 3 bases and J by 6 bases, with 8 bases left in between. Germline V gene sequence: CDR1 SEHNR, CDR2 FQNEAQ (reference sequence).

CDR3 sequence: CASSWTGNYGYTF. In DNA, the CDR3 is TGTGCCAGCAGTTGGACAGGGAACTATGGCTACACCTTC. The chain links TRBV27 to TRBJ1-2, with 8 bases lining up with TRBD1. Losses at the gene ends were 4 bases for V and 2 bases for J; bases not matched to a gene: 0. The CDR3 consists of 13 residues. CDR1 is MNHEY and CDR2 is SMNVEV in the germline V gene (reference sequence).

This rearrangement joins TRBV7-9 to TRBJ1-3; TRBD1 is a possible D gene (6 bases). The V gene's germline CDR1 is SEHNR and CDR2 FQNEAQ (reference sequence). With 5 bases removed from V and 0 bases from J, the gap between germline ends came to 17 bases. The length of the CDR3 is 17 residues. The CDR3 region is CASSRWNRAYSGNTIYF. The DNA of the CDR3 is TGTGCCAGCAGCCGATGGAACAGGGCCTACTCTGGAAACACCATATATTTT. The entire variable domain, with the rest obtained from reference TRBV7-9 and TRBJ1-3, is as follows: DTGVSQNPRHKITKRGQNVTFRCDPISEHNRLYWYRQTLGQGPEFLTYFQNEAQLEKSRLLSDRFSAERPKGSFSTLEIQRTEQGDSAMYLCASSRWNRAYSGNTIYFGEGSWLTVV.

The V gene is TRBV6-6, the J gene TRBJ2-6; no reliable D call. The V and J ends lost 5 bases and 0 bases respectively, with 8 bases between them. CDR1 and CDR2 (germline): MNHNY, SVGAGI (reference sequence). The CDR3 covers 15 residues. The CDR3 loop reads CASSIRSSGANVLTF. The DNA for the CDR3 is TGTGCCAGCAGTATCAGAAGCTCTGGGGCCAACGTCCTGACTTTC.

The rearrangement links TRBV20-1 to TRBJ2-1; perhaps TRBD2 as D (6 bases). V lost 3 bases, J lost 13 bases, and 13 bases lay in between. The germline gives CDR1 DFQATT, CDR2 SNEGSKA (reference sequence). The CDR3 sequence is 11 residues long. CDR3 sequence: CSASPGGQQFF. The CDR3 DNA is TGCAGTGCTAGCCCCGGGGGTCAACAGTTCTTC.

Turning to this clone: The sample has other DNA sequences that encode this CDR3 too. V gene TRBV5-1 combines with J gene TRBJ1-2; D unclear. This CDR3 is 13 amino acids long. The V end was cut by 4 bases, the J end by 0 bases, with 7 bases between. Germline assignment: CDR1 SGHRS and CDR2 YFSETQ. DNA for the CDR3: TGCGCCAGCAGCCCAGATTCTAACTATGGCTACACCTTC. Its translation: CASSPDSNYGYTF.

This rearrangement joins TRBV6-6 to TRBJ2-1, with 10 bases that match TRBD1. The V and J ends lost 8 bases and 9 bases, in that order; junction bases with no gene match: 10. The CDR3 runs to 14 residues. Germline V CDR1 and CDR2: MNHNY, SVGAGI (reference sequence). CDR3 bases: TGTGCCAGCTCGGGACAGGGGCACCCCGGTGAGCAGTTCTTC. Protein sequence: CASSGQGHPGEQFF.

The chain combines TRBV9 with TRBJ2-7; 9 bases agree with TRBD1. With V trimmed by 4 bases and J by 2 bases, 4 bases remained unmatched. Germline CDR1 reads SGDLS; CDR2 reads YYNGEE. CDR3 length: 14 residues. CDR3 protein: CASSSGQGPYEQYF. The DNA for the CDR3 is TGTGCCAGCAGCTCCGGACAGGGGCCCTACGAGCAGTACTTC.

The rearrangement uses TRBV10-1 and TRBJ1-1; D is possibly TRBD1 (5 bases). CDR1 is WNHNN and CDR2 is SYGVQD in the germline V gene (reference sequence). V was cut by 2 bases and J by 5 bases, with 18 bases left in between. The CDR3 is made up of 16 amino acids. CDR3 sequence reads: CASSENGRWGGTEAFF. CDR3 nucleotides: TGCGCCAGCAGTGAGAACGGGAGATGGGGCGGTACTGAAGCTTTCTTT.

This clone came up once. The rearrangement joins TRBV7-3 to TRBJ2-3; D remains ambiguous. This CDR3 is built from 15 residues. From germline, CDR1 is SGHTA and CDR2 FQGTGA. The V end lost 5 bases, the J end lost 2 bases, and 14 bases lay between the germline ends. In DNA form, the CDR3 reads TGTGCCAGCAGCCGTCGGGTGGGGAACACAGATACGCAGTATTTT. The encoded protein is CASSRRVGNTDTQYF.

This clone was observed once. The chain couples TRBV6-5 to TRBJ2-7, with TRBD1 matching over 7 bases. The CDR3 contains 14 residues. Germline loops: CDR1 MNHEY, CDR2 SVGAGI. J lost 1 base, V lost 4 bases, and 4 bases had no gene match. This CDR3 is CASSFGQASYEQYF. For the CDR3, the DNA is TGTGCCAGCAGTTTCGGACAGGCTTCCTACGAGCAGTACTTC.

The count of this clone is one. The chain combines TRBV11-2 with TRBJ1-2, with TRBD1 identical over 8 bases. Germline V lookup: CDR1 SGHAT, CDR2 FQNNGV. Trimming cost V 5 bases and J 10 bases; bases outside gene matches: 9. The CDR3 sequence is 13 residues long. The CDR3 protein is CASSPGTGLFYTF. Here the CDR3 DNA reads TGTGCCAGCAGCCCTGGGACAGGTCTTTTCTACACCTTC.

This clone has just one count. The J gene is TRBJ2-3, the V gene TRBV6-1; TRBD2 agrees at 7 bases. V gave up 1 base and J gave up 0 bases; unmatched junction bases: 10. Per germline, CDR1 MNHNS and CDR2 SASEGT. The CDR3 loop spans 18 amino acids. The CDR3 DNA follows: TGTGCCAGCAGTGAAGTCAGCGGGGAGCCCTTGAGCACAGATACGCAGTATTTT. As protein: CASSEVSGEPLSTDTQYF.

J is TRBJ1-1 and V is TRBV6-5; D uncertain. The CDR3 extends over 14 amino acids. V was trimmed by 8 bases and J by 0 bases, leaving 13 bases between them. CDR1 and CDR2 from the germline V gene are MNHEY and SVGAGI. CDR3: CASGWQELNTEAFF. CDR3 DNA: TGTGCCAGCGGGTGGCAAGAACTGAACACTGAAGCTTTCTTT.

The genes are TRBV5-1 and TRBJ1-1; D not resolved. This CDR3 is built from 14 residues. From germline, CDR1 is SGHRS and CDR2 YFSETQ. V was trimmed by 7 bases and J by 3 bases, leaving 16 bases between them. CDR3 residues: CASLPRFGDTEAFF. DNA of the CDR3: TGCGCCAGCTTACCGAGGTTTGGGGACACTGAAGCTTTCTTT.